One T cell receptor (beta chain) is described in this entry. TCR amplification used around 20 PCR cycles, a constant-region primer and a V-primer adapter. TCRdb fed the reads into MiXCR, producing one record per CDR3 protein. The sample lists some 53,000 distinct CDR3 sequences, 33% occurring once. This record belongs to a study of low-dose radiotherapy and immunotherapy resistance in tumors. This CDR3 contains 19 residues. V lost 7 bases and J lost 0; bases outside the gene matches: 12. Germline CDR1 reads MDHEN; CDR2 reads SYDVKM. The time point is: after trial treatment. Treatment specified: LDRT plus nivolumab, ipilimumab, low-dose cyclophosphamide and aspirin (RACIN trial). The donors' treatment consisted of nivolumab, ipilimumab, aspirin, low-dose cyclophosphamide and low-dose radiotherapy. Those eligible were patients bearing advanced solid tumors lacking tumor-infiltrating lymphocytes.

This sample comprised PBMCs, obtained after low-dose radiotherapy plus immunotherapy. The source is a male donor with rectosigmoid adenocarcinoma. The V call is TRBV28, the J call TRBJ2-6, with TRBD2 matching 10 bases. Here the CDR3 reads CASTPRGLAGGSGANVLTF. The DNA for the CDR3 is TGTGCCAGCACCCCCCGAGGGTTAGCGGGGGGCTCTGGGGCCAACGTCCTGACTTTC.